This TCR beta chain was identified in a study of cytomegalovirus exposure and HLA in healthy donors (dated by TCRdb to the late 2010s). The study in broad terms: An earlier analysis of around 600 of the donors reported roughly 270 Gb of sequence data and some 100 million unique TCR beta sequences from 150 million to 200 million T cells. To decide whether each TCR beta V gene segment behaved as functional or pseudogenic, an earlier analysis of some 600 of the donors relied on high-throughput TCR beta sequencing. The T cell repertoires of 670 or so subjects were profiled by immunosequencing and related to cytomegalovirus serostatus. Among the approximately 430 genotyped donors, around 81% belonged to the genetic ancestry cluster associated with self-reported Caucasian donors. Alongside the repertoire data, information on donor age, sex, ethnicity and CMV serostatus was compiled. The aim of the study was to test whether cataloging public T cell receptors could identify signatures of past pathogen exposure. On average, around 240,000 unique TCR beta nucleotide sequences were sequenced per donor among a few hundred genotyped donors of the cohort, with roughly 18% of those sequences being non-productive. The number of typed donors differed by locus: about 620-640 for A, B, C, DRB1 and DQB1; some 540 for DQA1; about 600 for DPA1; and 400 to 480 for DPB1. About 280 gigabases of sequencing data and around 85 million unique TCR sequences made up an early release that covered over 550 HLA-typed donors. HLA typing covered class I and class II loci at four-digit resolution. A later genetic analysis took genome-wide SNP genotypes for about three fifths of the roughly 670 donors and used that subset as a discovery cohort. About five DR-DQ haplotypes were handled as single units for association and clustering because linkage in the cohort was strong. A later analysis re-analyzed previously published TCR beta repertoires from 666 donors and added high-resolution HLA genotyping to study TCR occurrence patterns. In addition to the first cohort of around 670 subjects, a separate validation cohort of some 120 different subjects was used. Every discovery cohort repertoire had been produced on one sequencing platform. In the later analysis, no new phenotypic data were used to find candidate immune exposures; instead, reliance was placed on TCR beta sequences and their occurrence across donors. To predict cytomegalovirus infection status, the study brought together high-throughput TCR immunosequencing, statistical association of individual TCRs with disease status, and machine learning. Findings and caveats that apply to the study as a whole: According to a later analysis, most CMV-associated TCR beta chains appeared to be HLA-restricted, and the HLA associations seemed to be driven largely by CMV exposure. In a later analysis, TCR association rates were found to vary across HLA loci, with the most associated TCRs seen for DRB1 alleles and the fewest for HLA-C alleles. In the study, some 160 TCR beta chains were listed as associated with cytomegalovirus. Across donors, most TCR sequences were observed very rarely, whereas some public TCRs were present in many individuals. In both the original and validation cohorts, the classifier was reported to diagnose cytomegalovirus status with high specificity and sensitivity. Assigning TCR associations to individual alleles was difficult when HLA alleles, especially DR and DQ, strongly co-occurred. HLA typing was unavailable for some donors at each locus, so association tests used only the typed subset. Compared with equally common non-associated chains, HLA-associated TCR beta chains in a later analysis were more clonally expanded and had lower generation probabilities. The authors suggested that the approach could potentially be generalized to other disease states and immunological phenotypes. A further reported finding was that TCR beta sequences accurately predicted the HLA-A and HLA-B alleles for most subjects in the first cohort. Some IMGT-functional V segments, including TRBV6-2 and TRBV6-3, could not be distinguished by the 87-base-pair reads and were therefore excluded. According to a later genetic analysis, donors in an Asian-associated ancestry cluster had fewer N-insertions in productive TCRs than the approximately 610-donor mean. Roughly uniform sequencing depth across donors was assumed in presence/absence analyses, although this assumption may not hold. At a false discovery rate of 0.05, a later analysis linked some 18,000 TCR beta sequences to specific HLA alleles. In an earlier analysis of 450 to 750 of the donors, most TCR beta V segments appeared in productive rearrangements about 87% or about 30% of the time, broadly matching IMGT annotations. Three of the identified cytomegalovirus-associated TCR beta chains were confirmed in vitro to be specific for cytomegalovirus antigens. CMV serostatus was the only immune exposure information available for the cohort. This cohort had only TCR beta chains sequenced, and the lack of alpha or paired-chain data limited which features could be detected. A cluster of highly shared sequence variants was judged likely to represent a technical artifact of the sequencing pipeline. Linkage disequilibrium might explain the correlated functional status among segregating V segments, but an unknown experimental factor could not be ruled out. Because counts were too low, some 17 rarely observed V segments, including chromosome 9 orphons, were left out of the earlier analysis of approximately 500 of the donors. Several of the top co-occurrence clusters appeared to be linked to parvovirus B19, influenza, CMV and Epstein-Barr virus, according to a later analysis. V-gene and J-gene trimming of TCR beta chains was associated with a missense DCLRE1C variant in a later genetic analysis, and the association was replicated in an independent cohort.

This clone was counted between two and nine times. Its antigen is currently not known. Base qualities are not recorded, but no much larger clone differs from it by a single base. The library was generated by the immunoSEQ multiplex PCR assay. The multiplex PCR relied on a mix of 60 forward primers for TCR Vbeta segments and 13 reverse primers for TCR Jbeta segments. A multiplex PCR assay on genomic DNA amplified the CDR3 region of rearranged TCR beta genes. The Illumina HiSeq System was used to sequence the amplified TCR beta libraries as 87-base-pair reads. Regarding the original processing steps: Across the 500 to 750 repertoires, a later analysis counted some 80 million unique TCR beta chains, 9 million to 14 million of which were shared by at least two donors. To remove PCR and sequencing errors, raw reads were error-corrected and collapsed into unique sequences using a nearest-neighbor algorithm that merged closely related sequences. CDR3 sequences were aligned to IMGT reference sequences to assign V, D and J gene segments. For a sequence to be retained, a match of at least six nucleotides was required to both a V gene segment and a J gene segment. A rearrangement counted as productive if the CDR3 had no stop codons and remained in frame with V and J, and every other rearrangement counted as non-productive. Following IMGT convention, CDR3 was defined as the stretch from the second conserved V-encoded cysteine up to the conserved J-encoded phenylalanine. Sequences without an unambiguous match to a single V gene segment were excluded from the earlier analysis of almost 600 of the donors. An earlier analysis of approximately 590 of the donors called V segments functional above 56.7% productive rearrangements and segregating when the between-donor standard deviation exceeded 5%. A statistical classification framework was built to diagnose cytomegalovirus status from the catalog of TCR beta chain sequences. In a later analysis, TCR nucleotide sequences were compared against IMGT/GENE-DB human TR gene sequences so that V and J genes could be assigned. A later analysis assigned CDR3 sequences and most-parsimonious VDJ recombination scenarios with the TCRdist pipeline. A later analysis defined each TCR beta chain by its CDR3 amino acid sequence plus V-gene family, and excluded reads lacking a unique V-gene family. As a way to deal with suspected cross-contamination and a sequencing artifact, a later analysis dropped 592 nucleotide sequences that were highly shared and had low generation probability. A later analysis calculated a clonal expansion index for each public chain from normalized within-repertoire ranks of inferred template counts. In a later analysis, generation probabilities were computed with a VDJ recombination model fitted to out-of-frame rearrangements, and the resulting probabilities were checked against IGoR. Hypergeometric tests were used in a later analysis to score TCR-TCR, TCR-HLA and TCR-CMV co-occurrence, with a repertoire-size bias correction applied to the TCR pairs. In a later analysis, false discovery rates were estimated by permuting HLA or CMV assignments 20 times. In a later analysis, co-occurring TCRs were grouped using DBSCAN, and TCRdist sequence similarity was added for clustering within HLA-allele-positive subsets. Repertoires with fewer than 30,000 or more than 120,000 public chains were left out of co-occurrence clustering, as were four to six repertoires with anomalous nucleotide sharing. TCRdb's version of the immuneACCESS table is confined to in-frame rearrangements and falls short of the full clone set. An unresolved V gene accounts for under half of the shortfall where checked; the remainder is of unknown origin. D and trimming come from the DNA, and the V and J calls and clone size come from that table. The sample data list around 50,000 clones, and around three quarters of these were observed just once. In total, the top ten clones hold 22% of the sample.

V was cut back by 3 bases and J by 4 bases, leaving a gap of 12 bases between them. From its cysteine to its phenylalanine, the CDR3 spans 14 amino acids. The sequence is cut down to CDR3 DNA, 42 bases in frame from base 1. The germline V gene provides CDR1 SGHTA and CDR2 FQGTGA. The cohort comprised hundreds of healthy bone marrow donors. At the time of sampling, every cohort member was nominally healthy, though immune exposures that went unrecorded were likely present. The donor was CMV seropositive and was included in the group of approximately 310 seropositive cohort members. Each donor provided a peripheral blood sample, and peripheral blood mononuclear cells were used for TCR beta sequencing. Genomic DNA extraction from the blood cell samples was performed with the Qiagen DNeasy Blood Extraction Kit.

The clonotype originates from a woman aged 45-65 years in good health and CMV-seropositive. This receptor chain uses TRBV7-3 and TRBJ1-1; the D region possibly corresponds to TRBD1 (5 bases align). The specimen sequenced was PBMCs. This receptor has the CDR3 CASSFGASSTEAFF. In nucleotide form, the sequence is TGTGCCAGCAGCTTTGGGGCATCGAGCACTGAAGCTTTCTTT.